This is a list of T cell receptor beta chains from one sample in a study of graft-versus-host responses after intestinal transplantation. The assay was immunoSEQ multiplex PCR, and TCRdb's table has in-frame clones only and misses some. The data show more than 85,000 clones, just under 95% seen once. These receptors are not linked to any known antigen. Specimen: unstimulated CD8+ T cells sorted from spleen or lymph node cells, collected before intestinal transplant. All receptors come from a human donor who received an intestinal transplant. CDR3s include the opening cysteine and the closing phenylalanine or tryptophan. Rows may omit the clone size; those that give it use once, few, many or a size class.

>TRBV7-6|.
CASSFGKTGLAGAETQYF
>TRBV4-1|.
CASSQSGSPQETQYF
>TRBV9|once
CASSVGTSGVYEQYF
>TRBV28|.
CASSTLLSSYNEQFF
>TRBV27|.
CASGLAGGYEQYF
>TRBV7-9|.
CASSFTSSYNEQFF
>TRBV7-9|.
CASSPWVTGENEKLFF
>TRBV18|.
CASSPGQGQYNEQFF
>TRBV5-8|few
CASNPPGTEGEQYF
>TRBV19|.
CASSPRTANTGELFF
>TRBV19|.
CASSMIALGVSNEQYF
>TRBV11-2|.
CASRTLEYNEQFF
>TRBV7-8|.
CASSLAATGTARGNEQFF
>TRBV4-1|.
CASSQVYSDLSYEQYF
>TRBV9|.
CASSRDSTYEQYF
>TRBV9|.
CASSPRWVGNTIYF
>TRBV5-4|.
CASSFRGQSEQYF
>TRBV4-1|.
CASSQGFTEAFF
>TRBV27|.
CASSPGTSGYNEQFF
>TRBV29-1|.
CSSWKNTEAFF
>TRBV13|.
CASSSGQSGDGYTF
>TRBV5-6|.
CASSLEGQGMTYEQYF
>TRBV9|once
CASSVGIPAGETGELFF
>TRBV19|.
CASSIWREAFF
>TRBV1|.
CTSSPGLAGPTDTQYF
>TRBV6-5|.
CASSYSSSGSAEQYF
>TRBV7-3|.
CASSPRGTGAYEQYF
>TRBV7-2|.
CASSTTVSYEQYF
>TRBV9|.
CASTVRGDDYGYTF
>TRBV10-2|.
CASSESGVAYEQYF
>TRBV27|.
CASSADRVQAYNTGELFF
>TRBV5-4|.
CASSPYVGQTPSNEQFF
>TRBV19|.
CASSMGTGIYEQYF
>TRBV7-6|.
CASSLEVLAGWYF
>TRBV19|.
CASSPTGPSYEQYF